The 13 T cell receptor beta chains presented below share a single source sample, sequenced in a study of blood T cell repertoires in COVID-19 (TCRdb year 2020). Libraries were constructed by the immunoSEQ multiplex PCR assay. Not all clones reach the TCRdb copy of this immuneACCESS table, which keeps in-frame sequences only. Checked studies attribute under half of the gap to unresolved V genes and leave the rest unexplained. The sample table lists 90,000 to 100,000 clones, 84% of them with a count of one. Jointly, the top ten make up 1.5% to 2.5% of the sample. The source material was peripheral blood. The source of these receptors is a man between 65 and 80 years old with active or convalescent COVID-19.

This clone is a singleton in its sample. The chain uses TRBV19 and TRBJ2-3, with a possible D match to TRBD2 (7 bases). From germline, CDR1 is LNHDA and CDR2 SQIVND (reference sequence). The CDR3 is 16 residues long. Trimming took off 5 bases at V and 0 bases at J, with 15 bases between the two ends. The CDR3: CASSGRRGASTDTQYF. The CDR3 bases are TGTGCCAGTAGTGGAAGACGGGGGGCAAGCACAGATACGCAGTATTTT.

V gene TRBV2 combines with J gene TRBJ2-1, with TRBD2 matching 11 bases. Germline-derived CDR1 and CDR2 are SNHLY and FYNNEI. V shed 5 bases and J 4 bases; nucleotides not matched to a gene: 4. The CDR3 extends over 15 amino acids. The CDR3 reads CASSTTSGGYNEQFF. The CDR3 region has the DNA TGTGCCAGCAGTACTACTAGCGGGGGTTACAATGAGCAGTTCTTC.

A remark on this clone: Other DNA sequences of this sample code for an identical CDR3. This rearrangement joins TRBV5-1 to TRBJ2-5; 7 bases line up with TRBD2. CDR3 length equals 13 residues. Germline V lookup: CDR1 SGHRS, CDR2 YFSETQ. With V trimmed by 0 bases and J by 4 bases, 0 bases remained unmatched. The CDR3 coding sequence is TGCGCCAGCAGCTTGGGCGGGGGAGAGACCCAGTACTTC. Protein product: CASSLGGGETQYF.

The V gene is TRBV27, the J gene TRBJ1-4; D ambiguous. Germline V lookup: CDR1 MNHEY, CDR2 SMNVEV (reference sequence). Trimming shortened V by 6 bases and J by 10 bases, and 15 bases separated the two germline ends. The CDR3 runs to 13 residues. The CDR3 DNA is TGTGCCAGCAGCCCCCTAAGTGTTGGAAAACTGTTTTTT. Translation gives CASSPLSVGKLFF.

The chain uses TRBV5-1 and TRBJ2-1; 9 nucleotides align to TRBD2. The CDR3 covers 15 residues. Germline-derived CDR1 and CDR2 are SGHRS and YFSETQ. The V segment lost 0 bases and the J segment 5 bases; nucleotides outside the gene matches: 3. The CDR3 DNA follows: TGCGCCAGCAGCTTGGAAGCGGGGGGTAACAATGAGCAGTTCTTC. Translated: CASSLEAGGNNEQFF.

V and J are TRBV5-6 and TRBJ1-2; D gene unclear. Trimming left V 0 bases short and J 4 bases short, with 16 bases between. Germline V CDR1 and CDR2: SGHDT, YYEEEE. CDR3 length: 16 residues. DNA for the CDR3: TGTGCCAGCAGCTTGGGTTCGTCGGATAGGAGCTATGGCTACACCTTC. Its protein product is CASSLGSSDRSYGYTF.

The gene calls are TRBV21-1 and TRBJ1-1; the D call in the table, TRBD1, was not verified against the DNA. TRBV21-1 has pseudogene status. The CDR3 is made up of 15 amino acids. Here the CDR3 reads CASRSDRTMNTEAFF. CDR3 nucleotides: TGTGCCAGCAGGTCCGACAGGACCATGAACACTGAAGCTTTCTTT.

J is TRBJ2-7 and V is TRBV12-3 or TRBV12-4, with TRBD2 matching 7 bases. Germline trimming cut 2 bases from V and 5 bases from J; bases unmatched to any gene: 3. The CDR3 length is 13 residues. In DNA form, the CDR3 reads TGTGCCAGCAGTTTATGGGGGGGGAACGAGCAGTACTTC. Translating it yields CASSLWGGNEQYF.

The chain employs TRBV7-2 and TRBJ2-2, with 10 bases that match TRBD2. This CDR3 has 15 amino acids. V dropped 6 bases and J dropped 6; count of bases not matched to a gene: 7. The V gene's germline CDR1 is SGHTA and CDR2 FQGNSA. CDR3 loop: CASRVAGGLAGELFF. DNA of the CDR3: TGTGCCAGCAGAGTAGCGGGGGGATTGGCCGGGGAGCTGTTTTTT.

The chain is built from TRBV28 and TRBJ1-1, with a tentative D call TRBD1 (6 bases). Looked up from germline, CDR1 is MDHEN and CDR2 is SYDVKM. V lost 8 bases to trimming and J lost 1 base, with 14 bases between them. There are 14 residues in the CDR3. The CDR3 DNA reads TGTGCCAGCGGCCTAACAGGGACGAACACTGAAGCTTTCTTT. Translated, it gives CASGLTGTNTEAFF.

This rearrangement joins TRBV7-3 to TRBJ2-6; TRBD2 matches 7 bases. V gave up 5 bases and J gave up 2 bases; unmatched junction bases: 9. The CDR3 length is 17 residues. Looked up from germline, CDR1 is SGHTA and CDR2 is FQGTGA. Here the CDR3 reads CASSLQPGGAGANVLTF. DNA of the CDR3: TGTGCCAGCAGCCTCCAGCCGGGGGGAGCTGGGGCCAACGTCCTGACTTTC.

This chain connects TRBV28 to TRBJ2-1; 7 bases are shared with TRBD2. The germline V gene has CDR1 MDHEN and CDR2 SYDVKM. Trimming at V came to 5 bases and at J to 5 bases, leaving 3 bases not matched to a gene. The CDR3 loop spans 13 amino acids. CDR3 region: CASSTTSHNEQFF. The DNA of the CDR3 is TGTGCCAGCAGTACGACTAGCCACAATGAGCAGTTCTTC.

The chain joins TRBV5-1 to TRBJ1-2; a weak D match, TRBD1 (6 bases). The CDR3 length is 15 residues. Germline CDR1 is SGHRS and CDR2 is YFSETQ. V lost 4 bases and J 0 bases, leaving 13 bases between the germline ends. In DNA form, the CDR3 reads TGCGCCAGCAGCCCTGAGGGGGGGCCTAACTATGGCTACACCTTC. Its protein is CASSPEGGPNYGYTF.